The source of this T cell receptor beta chain is a study of metastatic and nonmetastatic thyroid tumors. The study's findings and limits: Across blood and tumor, TCR beta diversity in malignant thyroid tumors was reportedly significantly higher than in benign nodules.

Through MiXCR, TCRdb re-clonotyped the PCR reads. The repertoire holds 3,700 or so clones, with roughly 36% as singletons. Concerning this clone: Its antigen is unidentified.

V lost 7 bases and J lost 1, with 16 bases in between. From germline, CDR1 is SQVTM and CDR2 ANQGSEA. This CDR3 comprises 14 residues. There were no patients who had received any treatment before thyroid surgery. This chain uses TRBV29-1 with TRBJ1-2, with D tentatively TRBD1 (6 bases). The TCR sequence derives from a male donor with papillary thyroid cancer or a benign thyroid nodule (not recorded which). Some clones in this sample may be carry-over from other donors' samples. The specimen sequenced was adjacent normal tissue. The CDR3 here is CSDALGQLNYGYTF. CDR3 in DNA: TGCAGCGACGCACTTGGACAGCTTAACTATGGCTACACCTTC.